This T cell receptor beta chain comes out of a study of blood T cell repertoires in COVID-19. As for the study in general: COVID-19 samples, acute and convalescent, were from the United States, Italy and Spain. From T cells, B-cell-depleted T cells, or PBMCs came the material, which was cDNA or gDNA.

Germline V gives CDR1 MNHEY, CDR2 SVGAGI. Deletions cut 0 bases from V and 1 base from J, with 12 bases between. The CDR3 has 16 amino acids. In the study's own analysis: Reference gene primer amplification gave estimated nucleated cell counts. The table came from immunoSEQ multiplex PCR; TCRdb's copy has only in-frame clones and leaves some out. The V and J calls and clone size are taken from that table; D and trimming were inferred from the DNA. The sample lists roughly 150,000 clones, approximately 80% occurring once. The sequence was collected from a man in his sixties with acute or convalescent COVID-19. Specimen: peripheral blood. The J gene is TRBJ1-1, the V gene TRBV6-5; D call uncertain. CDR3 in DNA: TGTGCCAGCAGTTACTCCCAATTTGCGGGGAACACTGAAGCTTTCTTT. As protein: CASSYSQFAGNTEAFF.